This T cell receptor beta chain emerged from a study of identical twins. Study-wide results and caveats: While abundant cord blood beta clonotypes carried fewer insertions, memory repertoires showed no such pattern.

This CDR3 has 16 amino acids. Germline V gives CDR1 SGHRS, CDR2 YFSETQ. V was clipped by 0 bases and J by 7 bases; unmatched bases: 4. TCRdb itself ran the 5' RACE reads through MiXCR, one entry per CDR3 protein. The repertoire holds 700,000 or so distinct CDR3 sequences, with less than 25% as singletons. This clonotype was counted only a few times. Its antigen is unknown. In addition, the sample was reused for a study of T cells expressing NK-cell markers. Per that paper: Sequencing covered eight donors, seven HCMV-seropositive and one seronegative.

This receptor was obtained from a woman between 18 and 30 years old in good health. Sequencing was performed on PBMCs. The genes are TRBV5-1 and TRBJ2-1; 13 nucleotides line up with TRBD2. The CDR3 loop reads CASSLEGLAGWNEQFF. The CDR3 region has the DNA TGCGCCAGCAGCTTGGAGGGACTAGCGGGGTGGAATGAGCAGTTCTTC.